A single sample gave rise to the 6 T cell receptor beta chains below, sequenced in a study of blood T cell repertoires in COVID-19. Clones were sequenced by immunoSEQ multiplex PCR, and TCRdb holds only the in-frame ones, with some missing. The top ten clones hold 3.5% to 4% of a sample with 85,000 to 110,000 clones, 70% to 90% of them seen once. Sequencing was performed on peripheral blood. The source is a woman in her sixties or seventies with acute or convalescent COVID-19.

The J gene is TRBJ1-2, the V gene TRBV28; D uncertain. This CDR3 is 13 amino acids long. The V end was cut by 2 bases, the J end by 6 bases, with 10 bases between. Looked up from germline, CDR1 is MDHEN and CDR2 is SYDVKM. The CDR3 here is CASSLAQLNGYTF. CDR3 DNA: TGTGCCAGCAGTTTAGCACAGTTAAATGGCTACACCTTC.

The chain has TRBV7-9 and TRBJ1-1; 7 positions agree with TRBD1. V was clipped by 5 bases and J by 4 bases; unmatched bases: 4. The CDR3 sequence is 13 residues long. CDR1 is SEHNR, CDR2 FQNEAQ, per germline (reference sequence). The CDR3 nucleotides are TGTGCCAGCAGCGACAGGGAGCCCACTGAAGCTTTCTTT. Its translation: CASSDREPTEAFF. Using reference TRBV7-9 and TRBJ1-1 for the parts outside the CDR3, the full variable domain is DTGVSQNPRHKITKRGQNVTFRCDPISEHNRLYWYRQTLGQGPEFLTYFQNEAQLEKSRLLSDRFSAERPKGSFSTLEIQRTEQGDSAMYLCASSDREPTEAFFGQGTRLTVV.

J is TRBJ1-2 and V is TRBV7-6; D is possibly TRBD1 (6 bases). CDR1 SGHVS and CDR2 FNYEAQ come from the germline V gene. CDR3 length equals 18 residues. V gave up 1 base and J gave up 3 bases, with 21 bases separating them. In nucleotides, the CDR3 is TGTGCCAGCAGCTTAGTAGCACAGGGAAAGGGCTCTCACTATGGCTACACCTTC. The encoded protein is CASSLVAQGKGSHYGYTF.

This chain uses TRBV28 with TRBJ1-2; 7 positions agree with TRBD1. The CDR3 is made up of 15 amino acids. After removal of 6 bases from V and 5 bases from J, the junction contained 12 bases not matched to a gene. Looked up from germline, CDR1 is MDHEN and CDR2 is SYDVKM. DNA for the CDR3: TGTGCCAGCAGGGAACAGGGGAGTGTGGGGTATGGCTACACCTTC. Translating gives CASREQGSVGYGYTF.

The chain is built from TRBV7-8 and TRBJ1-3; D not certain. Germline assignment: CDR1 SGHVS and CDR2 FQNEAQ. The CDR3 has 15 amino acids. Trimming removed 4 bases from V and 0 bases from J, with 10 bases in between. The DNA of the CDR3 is TGTGCCAGCAGCTATCCGGGAAACTCTGGAAACACCATATATTTT. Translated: CASSYPGNSGNTIYF.

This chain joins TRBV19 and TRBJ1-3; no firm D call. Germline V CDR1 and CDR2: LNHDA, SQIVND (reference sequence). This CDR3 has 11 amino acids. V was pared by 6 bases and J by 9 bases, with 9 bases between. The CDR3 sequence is CASSSAGTIYF. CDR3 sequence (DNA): TGTGCCAGTAGCTCCGCGGGCACCATATATTTT.